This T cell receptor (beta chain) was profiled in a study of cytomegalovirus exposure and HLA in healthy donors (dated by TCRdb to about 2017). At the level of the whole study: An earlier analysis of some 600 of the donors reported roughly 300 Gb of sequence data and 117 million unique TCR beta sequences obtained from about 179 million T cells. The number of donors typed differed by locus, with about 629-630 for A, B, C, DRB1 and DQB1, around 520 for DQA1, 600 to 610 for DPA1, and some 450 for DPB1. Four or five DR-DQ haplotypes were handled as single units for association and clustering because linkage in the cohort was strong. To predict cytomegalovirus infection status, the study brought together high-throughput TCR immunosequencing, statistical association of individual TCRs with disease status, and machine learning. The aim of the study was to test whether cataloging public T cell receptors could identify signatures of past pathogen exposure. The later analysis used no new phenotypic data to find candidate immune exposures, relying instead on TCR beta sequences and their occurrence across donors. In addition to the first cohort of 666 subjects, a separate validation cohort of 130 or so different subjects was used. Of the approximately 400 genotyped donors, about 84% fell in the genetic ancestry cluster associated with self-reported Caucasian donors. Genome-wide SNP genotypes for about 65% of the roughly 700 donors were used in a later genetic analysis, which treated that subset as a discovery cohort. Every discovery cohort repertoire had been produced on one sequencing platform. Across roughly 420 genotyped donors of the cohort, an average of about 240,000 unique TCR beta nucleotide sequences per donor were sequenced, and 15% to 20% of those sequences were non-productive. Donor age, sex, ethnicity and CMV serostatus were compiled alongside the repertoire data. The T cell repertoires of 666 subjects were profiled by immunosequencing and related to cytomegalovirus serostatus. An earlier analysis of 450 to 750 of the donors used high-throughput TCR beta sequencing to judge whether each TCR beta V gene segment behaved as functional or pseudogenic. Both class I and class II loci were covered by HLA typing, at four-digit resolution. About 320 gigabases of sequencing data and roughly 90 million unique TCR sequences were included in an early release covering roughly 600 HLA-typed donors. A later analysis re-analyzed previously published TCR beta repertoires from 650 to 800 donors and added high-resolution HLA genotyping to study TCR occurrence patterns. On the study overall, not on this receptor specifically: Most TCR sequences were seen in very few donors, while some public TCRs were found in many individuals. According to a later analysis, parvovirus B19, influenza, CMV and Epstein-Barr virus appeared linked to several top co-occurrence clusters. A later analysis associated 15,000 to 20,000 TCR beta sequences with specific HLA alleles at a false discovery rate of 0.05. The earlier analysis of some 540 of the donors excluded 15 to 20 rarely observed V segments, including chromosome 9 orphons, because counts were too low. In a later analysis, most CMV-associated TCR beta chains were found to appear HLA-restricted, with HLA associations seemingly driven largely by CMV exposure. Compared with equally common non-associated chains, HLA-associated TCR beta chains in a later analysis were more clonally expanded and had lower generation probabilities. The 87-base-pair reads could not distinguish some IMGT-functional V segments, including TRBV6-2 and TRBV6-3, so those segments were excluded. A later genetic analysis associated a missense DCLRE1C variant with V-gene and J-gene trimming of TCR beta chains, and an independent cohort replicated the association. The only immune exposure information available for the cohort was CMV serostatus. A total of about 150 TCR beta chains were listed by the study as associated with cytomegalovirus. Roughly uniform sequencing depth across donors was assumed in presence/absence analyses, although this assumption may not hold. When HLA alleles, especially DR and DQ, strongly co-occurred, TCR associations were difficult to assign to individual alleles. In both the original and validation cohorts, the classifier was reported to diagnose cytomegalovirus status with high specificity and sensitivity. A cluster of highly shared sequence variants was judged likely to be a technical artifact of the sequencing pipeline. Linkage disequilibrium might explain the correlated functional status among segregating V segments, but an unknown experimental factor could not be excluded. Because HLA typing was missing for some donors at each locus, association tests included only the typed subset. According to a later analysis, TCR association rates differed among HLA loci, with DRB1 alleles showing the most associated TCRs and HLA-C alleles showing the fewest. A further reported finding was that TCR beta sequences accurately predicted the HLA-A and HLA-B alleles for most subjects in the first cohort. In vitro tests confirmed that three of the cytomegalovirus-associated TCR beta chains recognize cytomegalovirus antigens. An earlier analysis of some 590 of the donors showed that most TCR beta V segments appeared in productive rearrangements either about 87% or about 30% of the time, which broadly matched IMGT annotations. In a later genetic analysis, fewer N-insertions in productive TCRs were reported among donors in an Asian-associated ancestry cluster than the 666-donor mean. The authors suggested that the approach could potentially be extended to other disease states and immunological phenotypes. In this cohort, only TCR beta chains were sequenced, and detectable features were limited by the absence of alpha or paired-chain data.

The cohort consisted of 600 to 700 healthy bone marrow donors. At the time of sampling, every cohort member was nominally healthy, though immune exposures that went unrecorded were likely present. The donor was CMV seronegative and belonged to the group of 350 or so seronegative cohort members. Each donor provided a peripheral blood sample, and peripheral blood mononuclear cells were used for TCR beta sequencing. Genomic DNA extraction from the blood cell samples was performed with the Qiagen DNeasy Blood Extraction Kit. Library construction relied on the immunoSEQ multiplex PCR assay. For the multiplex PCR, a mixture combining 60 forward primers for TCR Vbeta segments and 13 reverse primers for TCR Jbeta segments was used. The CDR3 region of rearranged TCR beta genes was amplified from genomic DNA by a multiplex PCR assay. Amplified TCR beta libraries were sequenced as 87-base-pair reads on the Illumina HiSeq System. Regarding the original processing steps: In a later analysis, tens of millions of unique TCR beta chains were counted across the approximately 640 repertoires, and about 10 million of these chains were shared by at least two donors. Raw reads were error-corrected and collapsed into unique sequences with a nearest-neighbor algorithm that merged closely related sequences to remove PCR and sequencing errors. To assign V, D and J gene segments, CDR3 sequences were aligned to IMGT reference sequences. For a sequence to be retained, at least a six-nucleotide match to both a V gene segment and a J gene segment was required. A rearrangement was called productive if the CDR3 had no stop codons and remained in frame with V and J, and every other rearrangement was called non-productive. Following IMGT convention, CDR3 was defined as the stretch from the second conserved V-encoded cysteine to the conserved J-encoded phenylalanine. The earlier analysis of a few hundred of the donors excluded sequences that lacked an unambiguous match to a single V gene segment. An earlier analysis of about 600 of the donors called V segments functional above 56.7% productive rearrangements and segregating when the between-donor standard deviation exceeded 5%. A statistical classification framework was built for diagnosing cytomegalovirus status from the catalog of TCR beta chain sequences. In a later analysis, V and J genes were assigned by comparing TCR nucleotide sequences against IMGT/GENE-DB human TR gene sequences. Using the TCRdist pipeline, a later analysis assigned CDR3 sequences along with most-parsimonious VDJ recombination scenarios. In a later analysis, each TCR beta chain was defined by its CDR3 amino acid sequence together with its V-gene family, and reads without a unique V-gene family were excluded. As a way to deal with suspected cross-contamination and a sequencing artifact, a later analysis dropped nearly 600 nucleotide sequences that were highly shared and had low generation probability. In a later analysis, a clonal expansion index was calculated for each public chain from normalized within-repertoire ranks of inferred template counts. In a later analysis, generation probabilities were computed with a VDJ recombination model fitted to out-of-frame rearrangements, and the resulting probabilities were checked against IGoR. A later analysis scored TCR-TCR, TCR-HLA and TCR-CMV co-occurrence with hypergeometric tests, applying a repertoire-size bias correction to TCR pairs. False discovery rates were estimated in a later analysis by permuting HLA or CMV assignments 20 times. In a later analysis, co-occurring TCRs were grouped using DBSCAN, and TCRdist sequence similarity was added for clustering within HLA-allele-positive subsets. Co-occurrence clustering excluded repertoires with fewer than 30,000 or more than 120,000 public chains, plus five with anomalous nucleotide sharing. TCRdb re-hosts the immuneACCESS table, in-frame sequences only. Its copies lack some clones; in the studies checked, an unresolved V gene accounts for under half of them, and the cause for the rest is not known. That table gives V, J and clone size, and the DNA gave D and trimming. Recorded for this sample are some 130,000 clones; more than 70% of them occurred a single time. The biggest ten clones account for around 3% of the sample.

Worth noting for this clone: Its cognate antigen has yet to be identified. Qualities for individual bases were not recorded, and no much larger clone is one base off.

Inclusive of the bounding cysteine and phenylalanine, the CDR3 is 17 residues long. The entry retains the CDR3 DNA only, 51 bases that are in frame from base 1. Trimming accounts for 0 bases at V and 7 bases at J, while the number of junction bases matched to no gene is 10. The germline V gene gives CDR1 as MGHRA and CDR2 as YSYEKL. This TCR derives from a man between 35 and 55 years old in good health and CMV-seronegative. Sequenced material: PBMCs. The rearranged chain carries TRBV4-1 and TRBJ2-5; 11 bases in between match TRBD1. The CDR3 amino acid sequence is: CASSQEAGQGVAGTQYF. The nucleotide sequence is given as TGCGCCAGCAGCCAAGAGGCGGGACAGGGGGTCGCTGGGACCCAGTACTTC.